One and the same sample provided the 15 T cell receptor beta chains below, sequenced in a study of T cell repertoires in cytomegalovirus infection. TCRdb ran MiXCR on the reads and lists one entry per CDR3 protein. This table holds some 900,000 distinct CDR3 sequences, approximately 32% found once. These TCRs are of unknown antigen specificity. The sequenced sample was cultured CD8+ T cells from PBMCs, obtained from culture after CMV antigen stimulation. The receptors stem from a human donor in good health (CMV status not recorded). Some clones in this sample may be carry-over from other donors' samples.

The chain is built from TRBV5-5 and TRBJ1-1; D ambiguous. Deletions cut 1 base from V and 12 bases from J, with 25 bases between. CDR1 is SGHKS, CDR2 YYEKEE, per germline (reference sequence). This CDR3 is built from 16 residues. The CDR3 spells CASSLSTTRVVDGTFF. CDR3 coding DNA: TGTGCCAGCAGCTTGTCCACGACCCGGGTGGTGGATGGGACTTTCTTT.

Of note for this clonotype: One end of the junction varies from germline; a read error may be responsible. The V and J genes are TRBV12-3 or TRBV12-4 and TRBJ1-3; D call uncertain. The CDR3 is made up of 14 amino acids. The CDR3 sequence: CASSLGRSENTIYF. DNA for the CDR3: TGTGCCAGCAGTTTAGGGCGCTCTGAAAACACCATATATTTT.

The chain combines TRBV11-3 with TRBJ2-7; 7 bases are a match to TRBD2. V lost 2 bases, J lost 6 bases, and 7 bases stayed unmatched. Germline CDR1 SGHNT, CDR2 YENEEA. The length of the CDR3 is 14 residues. The CDR3 DNA reads as TGTGCCAGCAGCTTAAGGGACGGACTAGGCGAGCAGTACTTC. Encoded protein: CASSLRDGLGEQYF.

The V and J genes are TRBV7-2 and TRBJ2-5, with D perhaps being TRBD1 or TRBD2 (6 bases each). The CDR3 sequence is 15 residues long. Deletions cut 5 bases from V and 2 bases from J, with 15 bases between. Germline-derived CDR1 and CDR2 are SGHTA and FQGNSA. The CDR3 bases are TGTGCCAGCAGCCAACGGGGGACACTTCAAGAGACCCAGTACTTC. Encoded protein: CASSQRGTLQETQYF.

This clonotype came up a few times. The chain joins TRBV6-2 or TRBV6-3 to TRBJ2-4; D tentatively reads TRBD1 or TRBD2 (5 bases each). The V and J ends lost 0 bases and 7 bases respectively, with 13 bases between them. Germline V gene data show CDR1 as MNHEY and CDR2 as SVGEGT. This CDR3 comprises 15 residues. The CDR3 region is CASSYSQGEFNIQYF. DNA for the CDR3: TGTGCCAGCAGTTACTCCCAGGGAGAGTTTAACATTCAGTACTTC.

This clonotype was counted at least ten times. The chain couples TRBV7-9 to TRBJ2-7, with TRBD1 matching 7 bases. CDR1 and CDR2 from the germline V gene are SEHNR and FQNEAQ (reference sequence). V lost 5 bases, J lost 3 bases, and 13 bases stayed unmatched. The CDR3 sequence is 16 residues long. CDR3 DNA sequence: TGTGCCAGCAGCCCTCTCGCCGGGACAGCGTTCTACGAGCAGTACTTC. Protein product: CASSPLAGTAFYEQYF. The entire variable domain, with the rest obtained from reference TRBV7-9 and TRBJ2-7, is as follows: DTGVSQNPRHKITKRGQNVTFRCDPISEHNRLYWYRQTLGQGPEFLTYFQNEAQLEKSRLLSDRFSAERPKGSFSTLEIQRTEQGDSAMYLCASSPLAGTAFYEQYFGPGTRLTVT.

This clonotype was detected only once. The chain uses TRBV7-4 and TRBJ1-1; no definite D call. Trimming pared 5 bases from V and 2 bases from J, leaving 12 bases between. Germline V gene sequence: CDR1 SGHVT, CDR2 SQSDAQ. The CDR3 length is 14 residues. CDR3 nucleotide sequence: TGTGCCAGCAGCGCAAAGGGCCCCAACACTGAAGCTTTCTTT. Protein sequence: CASSAKGPNTEAFF. The whole variable domain, remainder taken from reference TRBV7-4 and TRBJ1-1, is GAGVSQSPRYKVAKRGRDVALRCDSISGHVTLYWYRQTLGQGSEVLTYSQSDAQRDKSGRPSGRFSAERPERSVSTLKIQRTEQGDSAVYLCASSAKGPNTEAFFGQGTRLTVV.

The chain employs TRBV4-2 and TRBJ1-6, with a tentative D call TRBD1 (5 bases). There are 16 residues in the CDR3. Germline CDR1 reads LGHNA; CDR2 reads YNFKEQ. Deletions cut 0 bases from V and 5 bases from J, with 11 bases between. CDR3 bases: TGTGCCAGCAGCCAAGAGGCACAGGACAATAATTCACCCCTCCACTTT. Its protein is CASSQEAQDNNSPLHF.

J is TRBJ2-5 and V is TRBV7-6; the D gene is possibly TRBD1 (5 bases). Germline CDR1 SGHVS, CDR2 FNYEAQ. The germline V and J ends were trimmed by 6 bases and 7 bases, with 21 bases remaining between them. The length of the CDR3 is 15 residues. The CDR3 DNA sequence: TGTGCCAGCAGTTCTTTACCAGCTGACCAGGGGACCCAGTACTTC. Its protein is CASSSLPADQGTQYF.

At least ten counts were recorded for this clonotype. V gene TRBV7-2 combines with J gene TRBJ1-5; the match to TRBD1 covers 8 bases. The germline gives CDR1 SGHTA, CDR2 FQGNSA. J lost 6 bases, V lost 4 bases, and 8 bases had no gene match. The CDR3 length is 15 residues. CDR3 in amino acids: CASSSRDRRFQPQHF. Written as DNA, the CDR3 is TGTGCCAGCAGCTCCCGGGACAGGAGATTTCAGCCCCAGCATTTT.

Note on this clonotype: At one end the junction does not follow the germline gene, possibly because of a read error. The chain recombines TRBV7-2 with TRBJ2-3; 8 bases are shared with TRBD2. The length of the CDR3 is 16 residues. CDR1 is SGHTA and CDR2 is FQGNSA in the germline V gene. As DNA, the CDR3 is TGTGCCAACAGCTTAGTAACGGGGGGGCAAACAGATACGCAGTATTTT. Translated: CANSLVTGGQTDTQYF.

This clonotype has just a few counts. The rearrangement links TRBV6-4 to TRBJ1-2; 8 nucleotides line up with TRBD1. V shed 0 bases, J shed 2 bases, and the junction held 2 bases outside the gene matches. Germline loops: CDR1 MRHNA, CDR2 SNTAGT. The CDR3 is 15 amino acids. The CDR3 DNA sequence: TGTGCCAGCAGTGACTCCAGACAGGGGAACTATGGCTACACCTTC. This translates into CASSDSRQGNYGYTF.

This chain connects TRBV7-8 to TRBJ2-7; D call uncertain. The germline V gene encodes CDR1 SGHVS and CDR2 FQNEAQ. V dropped 5 bases and J dropped 6 bases, with 14 bases sitting between them. The CDR3 covers 13 residues. In DNA form, the CDR3 reads TGTGCCAGCAGCCGAGGTGGGTCCGCCGAGCAGTACGTC. Translating gives CASSRGGSAEQYV.

The V and J genes are TRBV15 and TRBJ1-5, with TRBD1 matching over 9 bases. The germline CDR1 and CDR2 sequences are LNHNV and YYDKDF (reference sequence). The CDR3 is 15 amino acids. V lost 1 base, J lost 5 bases, and 3 bases stayed unmatched. The CDR3 DNA follows: TGTGCCACCAGCAGAGCGGACAGGGGCGATCAGCCCCAGCATTTT. Translating it yields CATSRADRGDQPQHF.

This clonotype was picked up a small number of times. This chain connects TRBV6-5 to TRBJ2-7, with TRBD1 matching 8 bases. The CDR3 has 16 residues. Losses at the gene ends were 3 bases for V and 4 bases for J; bases not matched to a gene: 11. Germline V gene lookup returns CDR1 MNHEY and CDR2 SVGAGI. This CDR3 reads CASSYTTGTGEYEQYF. CDR3 DNA: TGTGCCAGCAGTTATACAACCGGGACAGGCGAGTACGAGCAGTACTTC.